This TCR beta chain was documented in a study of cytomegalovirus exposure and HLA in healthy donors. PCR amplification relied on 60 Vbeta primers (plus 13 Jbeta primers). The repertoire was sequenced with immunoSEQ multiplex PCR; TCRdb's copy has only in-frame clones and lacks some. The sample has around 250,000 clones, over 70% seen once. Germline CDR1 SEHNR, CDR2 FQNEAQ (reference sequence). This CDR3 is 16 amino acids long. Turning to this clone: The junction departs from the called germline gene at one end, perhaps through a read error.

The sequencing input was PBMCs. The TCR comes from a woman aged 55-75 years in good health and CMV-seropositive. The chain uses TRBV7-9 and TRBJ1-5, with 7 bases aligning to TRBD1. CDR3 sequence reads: CSSSKTGTEFNQPQHF. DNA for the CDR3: TGTTCCAGCAGTAAAACCGGGACAGAGTTCAATCAGCCCCAGCATTTT.